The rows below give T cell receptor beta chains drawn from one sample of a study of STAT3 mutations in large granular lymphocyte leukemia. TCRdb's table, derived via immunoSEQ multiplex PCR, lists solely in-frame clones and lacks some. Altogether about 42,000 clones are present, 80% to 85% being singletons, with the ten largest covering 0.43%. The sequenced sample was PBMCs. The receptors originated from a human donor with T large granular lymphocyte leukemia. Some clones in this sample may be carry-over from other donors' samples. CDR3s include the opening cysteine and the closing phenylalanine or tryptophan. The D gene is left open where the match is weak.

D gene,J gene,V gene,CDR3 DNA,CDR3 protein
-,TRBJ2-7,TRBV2,TGTGCCAGCAGCGGGACACCCGATAGCTCCTACGAGCAGTACTTC,CASSGTPDSSYEQYF
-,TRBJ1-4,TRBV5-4,TGTGCCAGCAGCTTGGCCGGGTCTCGGGAAAAACTGTTTTTT,CASSLAGSREKLFF
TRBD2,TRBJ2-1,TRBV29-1,TGCAGCGCGAGCGGGGGGTACAATGAGCAGTTCTTC,CSASGGYNEQFF
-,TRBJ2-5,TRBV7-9,TGTGCCAGCAGCCCTGGGGGTCGCGAGACCCAGTACTTC,CASSPGGRETQYF
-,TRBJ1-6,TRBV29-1,TGCAGCGTTGGTTACGACGAGAATTCACCCCTCCACTTT,CSVGYDENSPLHF
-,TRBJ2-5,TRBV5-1,TGCGCCAGCAGCCCTCGCGGGATCGTGGGTTATCAAGAGACCCAGTACTTC,CASSPRGIVGYQETQYF
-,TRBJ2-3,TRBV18,TGTGCCAGCTCAACACTAGGTGGTGGCACAGATACGCAGTATTTT,CASSTLGGGTDTQYF
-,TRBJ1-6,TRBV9,TGTGCCAGCAGCGTTACGAGCTCCTATAATTCACCCCTCCACTTT,CASSVTSSYNSPLHF
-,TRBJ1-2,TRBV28,TGTGCCAGCAGCTCGAGATTAGGGGTTGGCTATGGCTACACCTTC,CASSSRLGVGYGYTF
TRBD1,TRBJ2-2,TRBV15,TGTGCCACCAGGGGGACAGGGGCGGACACCGGGGAGCTGTTTTTT,CATRGTGADTGELFF
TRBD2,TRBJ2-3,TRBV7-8,TGTGCCAGCAGCTTAACAATCTTCGGGTGGCGGGGGGCCACAGATACGCAGTATTTT,CASSLTIFGWRGATDTQYF